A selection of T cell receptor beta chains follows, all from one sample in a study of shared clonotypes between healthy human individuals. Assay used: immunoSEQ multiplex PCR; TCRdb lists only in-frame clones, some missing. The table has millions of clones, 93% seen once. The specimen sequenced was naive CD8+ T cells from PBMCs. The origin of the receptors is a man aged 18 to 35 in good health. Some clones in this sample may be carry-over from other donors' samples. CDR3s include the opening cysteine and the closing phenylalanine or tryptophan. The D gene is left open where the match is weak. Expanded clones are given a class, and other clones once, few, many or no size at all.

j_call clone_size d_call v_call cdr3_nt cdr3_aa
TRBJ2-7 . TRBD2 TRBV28 TGTGCCAGCAGTTTGCTAGCGGTCGACGAGCAGTACTTC CASSLLAVDEQYF
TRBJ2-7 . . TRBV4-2 TGTGCCAGCAGCCAAGAAGGGCAGGGGGGCGGTCGGGAGCAGTACTTC CASSQEGQGGGREQYF
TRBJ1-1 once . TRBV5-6 TGTGCCAGCAGCTTGGTAACAGGGACTGAAGCTTTCTTT CASSLVTGTEAFF
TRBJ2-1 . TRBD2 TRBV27 TGTGCCAGCAGTCCACTAGCGGGGGGCCCCAATGAGCAGTTCTTC CASSPLAGGPNEQFF
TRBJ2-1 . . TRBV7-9 TGTGCCAGCAGCTTATCGGGAGCGAGCTCCTACAATGAGCAGTTCTTC CASSLSGASSYNEQFF
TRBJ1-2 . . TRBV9 TGTGCCAGCAGCGCTAACCCAGGACGTGGCTACACCTTC CASSANPGRGYTF
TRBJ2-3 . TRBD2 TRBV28 TGTGCCAGCAGTTTATCTGTTACTAGCGGGAGTTCTGAAGATACGCAGTATTTT CASSLSVTSGSSEDTQYF
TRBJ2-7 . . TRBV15 TGTGCCACCAGCAGAGATTCTCGGGACGAGCAGTACTTC CATSRDSRDEQYF
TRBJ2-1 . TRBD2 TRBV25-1 TGTGCCAGCAACCGTTGGGCTAGCGGGTTAGCCTACAATGAGCAGTTCTTC CASNRWASGLAYNEQFF
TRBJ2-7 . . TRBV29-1 TGCAGCGTTGGGAGGGACAGCGAATCCTACGAGCAGTACTTC CSVGRDSESYEQYF
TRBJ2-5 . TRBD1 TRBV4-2 TGTGCCAGCAGCCAAGAAGGACAGGGGAGTGGGGAGACCCAGTACTTC CASSQEGQGSGETQYF
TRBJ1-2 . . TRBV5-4 TGTGCCAGCAGCTTGCGAACACTCTATGGCTACACCTTC CASSLRTLYGYTF
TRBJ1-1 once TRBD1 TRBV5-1 TGCGCCAGCAGCTACACGGGACAGGGCAACACTGAAGCTTTCTTT CASSYTGQGNTEAFF